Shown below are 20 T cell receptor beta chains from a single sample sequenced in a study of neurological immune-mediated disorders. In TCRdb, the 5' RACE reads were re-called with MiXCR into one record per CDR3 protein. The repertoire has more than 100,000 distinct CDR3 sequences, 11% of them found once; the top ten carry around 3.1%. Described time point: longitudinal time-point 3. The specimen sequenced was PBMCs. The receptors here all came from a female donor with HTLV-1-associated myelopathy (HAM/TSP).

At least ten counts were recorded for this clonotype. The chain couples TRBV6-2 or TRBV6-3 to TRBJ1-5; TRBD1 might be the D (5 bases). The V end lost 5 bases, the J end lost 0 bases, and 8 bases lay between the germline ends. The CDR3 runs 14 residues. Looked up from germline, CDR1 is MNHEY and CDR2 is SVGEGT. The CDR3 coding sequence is TGTGCCAGCAGTAGGACACATAGCAATCAGCCCCAGCATTTT. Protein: CASSRTHSNQPQHF.

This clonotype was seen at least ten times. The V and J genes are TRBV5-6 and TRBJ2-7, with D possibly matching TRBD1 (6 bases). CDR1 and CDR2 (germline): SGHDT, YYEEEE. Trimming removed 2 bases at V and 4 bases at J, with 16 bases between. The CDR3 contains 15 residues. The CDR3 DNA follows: TGTGCCAGCAGCTTCCGCTCACAGGGTTCTTACGAGCAGTACTTC. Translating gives CASSFRSQGSYEQYF.

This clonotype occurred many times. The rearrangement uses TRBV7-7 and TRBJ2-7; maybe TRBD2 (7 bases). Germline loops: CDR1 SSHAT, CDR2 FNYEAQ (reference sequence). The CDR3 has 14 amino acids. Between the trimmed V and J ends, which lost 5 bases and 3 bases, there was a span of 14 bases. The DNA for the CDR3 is TGTGCCAGCAGCAAAGGGGGGGCCGGCTACGAGCAGTACTTC. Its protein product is CASSKGGAGYEQYF. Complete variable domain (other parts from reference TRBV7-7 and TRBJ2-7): GAGVSQSPRYKVTKRGQDVTLRCDPISSHATLYWYQQALGQGPEFLTYFNYEAQPDKSGLPSDRFSAERPEGSISTLTIQRTEQRDSAMYRCASSKGGAGYEQYFGPGTRLTVT.

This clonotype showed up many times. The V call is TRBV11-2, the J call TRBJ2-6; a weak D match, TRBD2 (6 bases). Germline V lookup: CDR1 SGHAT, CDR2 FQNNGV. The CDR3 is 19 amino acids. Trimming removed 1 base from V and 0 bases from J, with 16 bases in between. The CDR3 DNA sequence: TGTGCCAGCAGCTTAGGGGGCGGAGGGCAACCCTCTGGGGCCAACGTCCTGACTTTC. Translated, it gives CASSLGGGGQPSGANVLTF.

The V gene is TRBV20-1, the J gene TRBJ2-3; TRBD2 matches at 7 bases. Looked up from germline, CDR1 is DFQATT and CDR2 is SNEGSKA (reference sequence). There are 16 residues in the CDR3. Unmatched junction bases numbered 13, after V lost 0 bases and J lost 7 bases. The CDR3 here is CSARDSERGVVNTQYF. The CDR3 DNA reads TGCAGTGCTAGAGATTCCGAGCGGGGAGTAGTAAATACGCAGTATTTT.

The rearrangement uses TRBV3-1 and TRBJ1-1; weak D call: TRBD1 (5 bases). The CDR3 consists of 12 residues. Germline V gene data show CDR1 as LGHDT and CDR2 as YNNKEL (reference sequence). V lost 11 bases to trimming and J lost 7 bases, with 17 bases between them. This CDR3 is CARCHQGGEAFF. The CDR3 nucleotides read TGTGCCCGCTGCCACCAGGGAGGTGAAGCTTTCTTT.

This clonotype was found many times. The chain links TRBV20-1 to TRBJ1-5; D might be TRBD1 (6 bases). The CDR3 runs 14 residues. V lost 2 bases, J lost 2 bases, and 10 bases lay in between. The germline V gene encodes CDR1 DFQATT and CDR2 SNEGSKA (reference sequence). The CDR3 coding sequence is TGCAGTGCTAGACAGGGGAGCGGCAATCAGCCCCAGCATTTT. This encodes CSARQGSGNQPQHF.

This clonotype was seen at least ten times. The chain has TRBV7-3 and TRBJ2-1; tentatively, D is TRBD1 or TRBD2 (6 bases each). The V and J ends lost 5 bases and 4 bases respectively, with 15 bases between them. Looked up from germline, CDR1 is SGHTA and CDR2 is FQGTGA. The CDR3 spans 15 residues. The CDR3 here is CASSPTGAIYNEQFF. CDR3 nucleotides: TGTGCCAGCAGCCCCACGGGGGCCATTTACAATGAGCAGTTCTTC.

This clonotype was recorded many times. The CDR3 sequence is CASSLEGVSPLHF. The DNA of the CDR3 is TGCGCCAGCAGCTTGGAAGGGGTTTCACCCCTCCACTTT. The chain combines TRBV5-1 with TRBJ1-6, with a tentative D call TRBD1 (5 bases). V was cut by 0 bases and J by 9 bases, with 7 bases left in between. The germline V gene encodes CDR1 SGHRS and CDR2 YFSETQ. The CDR3 contains 13 residues.

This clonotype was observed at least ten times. The CDR3 nucleotides are TGCGCCAGCAGCTTGGGCCCACTAGCGGGGGACACCGGGGAGCTGTTTTTT. Protein product: CASSLGPLAGDTGELFF. The chain employs TRBV5-1 and TRBJ2-2, with 11 positions matching TRBD2. With 0 bases clipped from V and 3 bases from J, the junction kept 4 bases outside the gene matches. CDR3 length: 17 residues. Germline lookup yields CDR1 SGHRS and CDR2 YFSETQ.

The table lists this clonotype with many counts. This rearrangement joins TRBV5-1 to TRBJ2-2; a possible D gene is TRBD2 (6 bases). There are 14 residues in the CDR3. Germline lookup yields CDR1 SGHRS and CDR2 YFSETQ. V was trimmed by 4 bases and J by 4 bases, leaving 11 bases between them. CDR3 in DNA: TGCGCCAGCAGCCCCGCCGGGGGCACCGGGGAGCTGTTTTTT. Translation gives CASSPAGGTGELFF.

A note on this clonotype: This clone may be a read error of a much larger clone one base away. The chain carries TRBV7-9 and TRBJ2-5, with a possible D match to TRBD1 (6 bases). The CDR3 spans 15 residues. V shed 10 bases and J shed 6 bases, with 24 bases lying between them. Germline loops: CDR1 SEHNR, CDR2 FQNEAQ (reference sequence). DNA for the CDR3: TGTGCCAACAGTCTCCCGGATTGGCAGGGGAAGACCCAGTACTTC. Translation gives CANSLPDWQGKTQYF. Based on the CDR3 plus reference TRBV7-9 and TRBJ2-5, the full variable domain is DTGVSQNPRHKITKRGQNVTFRCDPISEHNRLYWYRQTLGQGPEFLTYFQNEAQLEKSRLLSDRFSAERPKGSFSTLEIQRTEQGDSAMYLCANSLPDWQGKTQYFGPGTRLLVL.

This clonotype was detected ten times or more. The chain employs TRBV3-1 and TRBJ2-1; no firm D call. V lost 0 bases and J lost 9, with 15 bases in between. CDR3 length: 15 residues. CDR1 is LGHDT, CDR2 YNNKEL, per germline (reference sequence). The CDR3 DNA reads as TGTGCCAGCAGCCAAGATTCTTTAGGGTGGGGTGAGCAGTTCTTC. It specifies CASSQDSLGWGEQFF.

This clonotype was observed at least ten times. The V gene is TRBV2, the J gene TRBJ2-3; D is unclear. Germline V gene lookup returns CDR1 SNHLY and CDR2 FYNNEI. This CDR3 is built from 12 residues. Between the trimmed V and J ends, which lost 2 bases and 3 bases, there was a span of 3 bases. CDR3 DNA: TGTGCCAGCAGTGAAAGGACAGATACGCAGTATTTT. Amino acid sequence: CASSERTDTQYF. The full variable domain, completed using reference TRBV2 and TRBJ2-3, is EPEVTQTPSHQVTQMGQEVILRCVPISNHLYFYWYRQILGQKVEFLVSFYNNEISEKSEIFDDQFSVERPDGSNFTLKIRSTKLEDSAMYFCASSERTDTQYFGPGTRLTVL.

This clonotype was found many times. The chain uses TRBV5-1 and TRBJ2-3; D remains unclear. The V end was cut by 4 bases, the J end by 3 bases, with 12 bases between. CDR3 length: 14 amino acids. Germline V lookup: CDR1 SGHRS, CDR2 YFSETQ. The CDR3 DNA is TGCGCCAGCAGCCTACGAATCTCAACAGATACGCAGTATTTT. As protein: CASSLRISTDTQYF.

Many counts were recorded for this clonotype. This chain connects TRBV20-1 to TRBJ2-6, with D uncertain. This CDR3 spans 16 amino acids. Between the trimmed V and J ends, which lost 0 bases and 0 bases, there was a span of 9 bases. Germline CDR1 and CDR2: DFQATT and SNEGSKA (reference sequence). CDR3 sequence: CSARDPRSSGANVLTF. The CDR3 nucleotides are TGCAGTGCTAGAGATCCCCGGAGCTCTGGGGCCAACGTCCTGACTTTC.

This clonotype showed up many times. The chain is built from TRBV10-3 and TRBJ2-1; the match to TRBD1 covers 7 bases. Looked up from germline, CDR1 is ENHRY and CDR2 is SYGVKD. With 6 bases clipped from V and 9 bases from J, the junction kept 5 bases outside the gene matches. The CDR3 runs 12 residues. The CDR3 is CAISPYRGEQFF. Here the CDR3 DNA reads TGTGCCATCAGCCCCTACAGGGGTGAGCAGTTCTTC.

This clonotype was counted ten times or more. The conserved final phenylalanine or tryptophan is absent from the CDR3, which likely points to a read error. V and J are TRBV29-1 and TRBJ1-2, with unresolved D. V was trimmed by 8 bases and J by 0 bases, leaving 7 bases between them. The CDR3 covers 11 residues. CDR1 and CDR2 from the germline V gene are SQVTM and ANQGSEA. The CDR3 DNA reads TGCAGCACCTACTCTAACTATGGCTACACCTCC. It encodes CSTYSNYGYTS.

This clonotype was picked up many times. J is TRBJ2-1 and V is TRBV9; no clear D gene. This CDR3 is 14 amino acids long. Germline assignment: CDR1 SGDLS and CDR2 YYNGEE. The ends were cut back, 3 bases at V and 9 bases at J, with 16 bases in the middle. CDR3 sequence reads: CASSAPPPSVEQFF. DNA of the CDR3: TGTGCCAGCAGCGCCCCCCCACCAAGCGTTGAGCAGTTCTTC.

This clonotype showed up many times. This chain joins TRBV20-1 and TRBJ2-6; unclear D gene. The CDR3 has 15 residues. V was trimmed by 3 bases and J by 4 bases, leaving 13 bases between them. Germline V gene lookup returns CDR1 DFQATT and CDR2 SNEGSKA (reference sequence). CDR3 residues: CSASPNGRGANVLTF. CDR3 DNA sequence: TGCAGTGCTAGCCCGAACGGTCGGGGGGCCAACGTCCTGACTTTC.